The subject of this entry is one TCR beta chain. Antigen specificity is unknown. Trimming took 4 bases from V and 6 from J; bases not matched to a gene: 9. Looked up from germline, CDR1 is SGHDN and CDR2 is FVKESK. The CDR3 spans 15 residues. Assay used: immunoSEQ multiplex PCR; TCRdb lists only in-frame clones, some missing. The data hold about 76,000 clones, with more than 60% observed a single time. This specimen comes from a study of T cell responses to AZD1222 COVID-19 vaccine. General study findings and limits: Spike-specific TCR breadth and depth were elevated following two AZD1222 doses. Across the whole spike, CD4 TCRs peaked at regions 160-218 and 743-854. Donors were mostly white British, more females; clonal diversity possibly underestimated.

This sequence joins TRBV14 and TRBJ2-1; 7 positions agree with TRBD2. This material consisted of peripheral blood, taken 28 days after the second dose of the MenACWY control vaccine. The receptor comes from an adult who received the MenACWY meningococcal vaccine as a control. The CDR3 sequence: CASSLSGRNPNEQFF. The CDR3 DNA reads as TGTGCCAGCAGCCTTAGCGGGCGTAACCCCAATGAGCAGTTCTTC.